These 29 T cell receptor beta chains originate from one sample sequenced in a study of T cells in Graves' hyperthyroidism and ophthalmopathy. RNA transcripts were the template for amplifying TCR beta CDR3 regions. A first-round RT-PCR of the TCR CDR3 used the HTBI primer set. One entry per CDR3 protein, called by TCRdb with MiXCR from the multiplex PCR reads. The table has some 600,000 distinct CDR3 sequences, approximately 14% seen once. Material for sequencing was blood. The receptors stem from a woman aged 30 to 39 with Graves' hyperthyroidism that later progressed to Graves' ophthalmopathy.

The rearrangement links TRBV4-1 to TRBJ2-7; perhaps TRBD2 as D (6 bases). CDR3 length equals 15 residues. Trimming pared 4 bases from V and 4 bases from J, leaving 17 bases between. CDR1 and CDR2 (germline): MGHRA, YSYEKL. CDR3 bases: TGCGCCAGCAGCCTACGGACGATAGGGAGGTACGAGCAGTACTTC. Translated, it gives CASSLRTIGRYEQYF.

The gene calls are TRBV11-2 and TRBJ2-3, with D maybe TRBD2 (5 bases). Looked up from germline, CDR1 is SGHAT and CDR2 is FQNNGV. The germline V and J ends were trimmed by 4 bases and 0 bases, with 17 bases remaining between them. The CDR3 consists of 17 residues. CDR3 loop: CASSSLAFMESTDTQYF. The CDR3, as DNA: TGTGCCAGCAGCTCGTTAGCGTTTATGGAGAGCACAGATACGCAGTATTTT.

This clonotype was counted at least ten times. The chain has TRBV2 and TRBJ1-2; 8 bases match TRBD1. The germline CDR1 and CDR2 sequences are SNHLY and FYNNEI. The CDR3 length is 13 residues. Trimming took 6 bases from V and 3 from J; bases not matched to a gene: 3. DNA of the CDR3: TGTGCCAGCAGGGTACAGGGGGACTATGGCTACACCTTC. Amino acid sequence: CASRVQGDYGYTF.

The table lists this clonotype with many counts. The CDR3 nucleotides read TGTGCCTGGAAACAAGGGAATAGCAATCAGCCCCAGCATTTT. Protein sequence: CAWKQGNSNQPQHF. The chain recombines TRBV30 with TRBJ1-5; D uncertain. The V gene's germline CDR1 is GTSNPN and CDR2 SVGIG (reference sequence). Trimming cost V 4 bases and J 0 bases, with 10 bases left between them. The CDR3 has 14 residues.

This clonotype was detected ten times or more. V gene TRBV6-5 combines with J gene TRBJ1-4; tentative D call: TRBD1 (5 bases). CDR1 and CDR2 from the germline V gene are MNHEY and SVGAGI. The CDR3 contains 13 residues. V was pared by 2 bases and J by 5 bases, with 6 bases between. The CDR3 DNA sequence: TGTGCCAGCAGTTACGGGGGAAATGAAAAACTGTTTTTT. It is translated as CASSYGGNEKLFF.

This clonotype showed up many times. This chain uses TRBV27 with TRBJ1-1, with D possibly being TRBD1 (6 bases). This CDR3 has 14 amino acids. The V end was cut by 10 bases, the J end by 1 base, with 16 bases between. Germline CDR1 MNHEY, CDR2 SMNVEV (reference sequence). The CDR3 is CATQQGQGNTEAFF. The CDR3, as DNA: TGTGCCACTCAACAGGGTCAGGGGAACACTGAAGCTTTCTTT.

A few counts support this clonotype. V gene TRBV11-1 combines with J gene TRBJ2-7, with a possible D match to TRBD1 (6 bases). CDR3 length: 14 residues. The ends were cut back, 6 bases at V and 0 bases at J, with 12 bases in the middle. The V gene's germline CDR1 is SGHAT and CDR2 FQDESV (reference sequence). CDR3 DNA sequence: TGTGCCAGCAGGACTCAACAGGGCTCCTACGAGCAGTACTTC. This gives the protein CASRTQQGSYEQYF.

The chain employs TRBV5-1 and TRBJ2-4; 14 nucleotides line up with TRBD2. This CDR3 has 16 residues. V lost 0 bases to trimming and J lost 7 bases; unmatched junction nucleotides: 3. Germline V gene data show CDR1 as SGHRS and CDR2 as YFSETQ. The CDR3 spells CASSLGLAGGRNIQYF. The DNA of the CDR3 is TGCGCCAGCAGCTTGGGACTAGCGGGAGGGCGGAACATTCAGTACTTC. The full variable domain, completed using reference TRBV5-1 and TRBJ2-4, is KAGVTQTPRYLIKTRGQQVTLSCSPISGHRSVSWYQQTPGQGLQFLFEYFSETQRNKGNFPGRFSGRQFSNSRSEMNVSTLELGDSALYLCASSLGLAGGRNIQYFGAGTRLSVL.

This clonotype was seen ten or more times. The V gene is TRBV18, the J gene TRBJ1-5; perhaps TRBD1 as D (5 bases). Deletions cut 3 bases from V and 5 bases from J, with 11 bases between. This CDR3 spans 14 amino acids. CDR1 and CDR2 from the germline V gene are KGHSH and LQKENI. CDR3 loop: CASSPQGSDQPQHF. As DNA, the CDR3 is TGTGCCAGCTCACCGCAGGGCTCAGATCAGCCCCAGCATTTT.

This clonotype was counted many times. The chain has TRBV2 and TRBJ2-5; 9 bases align to TRBD2. The CDR3 contains 17 residues. Germline V gene sequence: CDR1 SNHLY, CDR2 FYNNEI. Unmatched junction bases numbered 12, after V lost 4 bases and J lost 3 bases. This CDR3 reads CASSAGLAGVLKETQYF. CDR3 nucleotides: TGTGCCAGCAGTGCCGGATTAGCGGGGGTTTTAAAAGAGACCCAGTACTTC. Combining the CDR3 with reference TRBV2 and TRBJ2-5 gives the whole variable domain EPEVTQTPSHQVTQMGQEVILRCVPISNHLYFYWYRQILGQKVEFLVSFYNNEISEKSEIFDDQFSVERPDGSNFTLKIRSTKLEDSAMYFCASSAGLAGVLKETQYFGPGTRLLVL.

V gene TRBV4-2 combines with J gene TRBJ1-1, with a weak D call TRBD1 (5 bases). Germline-derived CDR1 and CDR2 are LGHNA and YNFKEQ. Trimming removed 3 bases from V and 3 bases from J, with 17 bases in between. This CDR3 is 16 amino acids long. CDR3 in DNA: TGTGCCAGCAGCCACGACAACTGGGGGGGGTACACTGAAGCTTTCTTT. It yields the protein CASSHDNWGGYTEAFF.

The table lists this clonotype with many counts. The CDR3 region is CASSTGQGYNEQFF. The CDR3 DNA is TGTGCCAGCAGCACGGGACAGGGTTACAATGAGCAGTTCTTC. The gene calls are TRBV11-3 and TRBJ2-1; 9 nucleotides agree with TRBD1. CDR1 SGHNT and CDR2 YENEEA come from the germline V gene. The junction had 3 bases not matched to a gene; V was cut back by 5 bases and J by 4 bases. CDR3 size: 14 residues.

This clonotype was observed at least ten times. The V gene is TRBV7-9, the J gene TRBJ1-5; unclear D gene. This CDR3 is 12 amino acids long. With 0 bases removed from V and 7 bases from J, the gap between germline ends came to 4 bases. Germline lookup yields CDR1 SEHNR and CDR2 FQNEAQ (reference sequence). The CDR3 region is CASSLARQPQHF. As DNA, the CDR3 is TGTGCCAGCAGCTTAGCGCGCCAGCCCCAGCATTTT.

There are many counts of this clonotype. The rearrangement uses TRBV29-1 and TRBJ2-5, with 7 bases identical to TRBD2. CDR1 and CDR2 (germline): SQVTM, ANQGSEA. The V and J ends lost 6 bases and 2 bases, in that order; junction bases with no gene match: 6. This CDR3 region has 13 residues. CDR3 region: CSVSGGFQETQYF. The CDR3 nucleotides are TGCAGCGTATCCGGGGGGTTTCAAGAGACCCAGTACTTC. The full variable domain, its missing parts supplied by reference TRBV29-1 and TRBJ2-5, is SAVISQKPSRDICQRGTSLTIQCQVDSQVTMMFWYRQQPGQSLTLIATANQGSEATYESGFVIDKFPISRPNLTFSTLTVSNMSPEDSSIYLCSVSGGFQETQYFGPGTRLLVL.

This clonotype was seen many times. This chain connects TRBV27 to TRBJ2-2; D is possibly TRBD1 or TRBD2 (5 bases each). CDR1 and CDR2 (germline): MNHEY, SMNVEV (reference sequence). Trimming cost V 5 bases and J 7 bases, with 20 bases left between them. This CDR3 is built from 16 residues. Here the CDR3 reads CASSEADTAGIGELFF. CDR3 DNA sequence: TGTGCCAGCAGTGAAGCGGACACCGCTGGTATCGGGGAGCTGTTTTTT.

This clonotype showed up many times. The rearrangement uses TRBV6-5 and TRBJ2-7; 12 bases match TRBD1. Germline CDR1 reads MNHEY; CDR2 reads SVGAGI. With V trimmed by 2 bases and J by 7 bases, 12 bases remained unmatched. The CDR3 spans 17 residues. This chain's CDR3 is CASSYEVGDRGPREQYF. The CDR3 DNA reads as TGTGCCAGCAGTTACGAGGTGGGGGACAGGGGGCCGCGGGAGCAGTACTTC.

This clonotype has a handful of counts. The rearrangement joins TRBV7-9 to TRBJ1-5; 9 nucleotides match TRBD1. The J segment lost 3 bases and the V segment lost 4 bases, leaving 13 bases of the junction unmatched. Per germline, CDR1 SEHNR and CDR2 FQNEAQ (reference sequence). The CDR3 covers 18 residues. CDR3 sequence: CASSSPQFGTGNNQPQHF. The CDR3 DNA is TGTGCCAGCAGCTCCCCACAATTCGGGACAGGGAACAATCAGCCCCAGCATTTT. Looking up the rest from reference TRBV7-9 and TRBJ1-5 gives the full variable domain: DTGVSQNPRHKITKRGQNVTFRCDPISEHNRLYWYRQTLGQGPEFLTYFQNEAQLEKSRLLSDRFSAERPKGSFSTLEIQRTEQGDSAMYLCASSSPQFGTGNNQPQHFGDGTRLSIL.

The chain uses TRBV29-1 and TRBJ2-7; D not certain. Germline V gene sequence: CDR1 SQVTM, CDR2 ANQGSEA. The V gene lost 1 base and the J gene lost 4 bases, with 8 bases spanning the gap. The CDR3 covers 12 residues. The CDR3: CSVEVGYYEQYF. The DNA for the CDR3 is TGCAGCGTTGAAGTGGGGTATTACGAGCAGTACTTC.

This clonotype was seen many times. V usage is TRBV6-2 or TRBV6-3 and J usage is TRBJ2-7, with D unresolved. CDR1 MNHEY and CDR2 SVGEGT come from the germline V gene. With 6 bases removed from V and 7 bases from J, the gap between germline ends came to 10 bases. The CDR3 loop spans 11 amino acids. CDR3 residues: CASSPWGEQYF. Written as DNA, the CDR3 is TGTGCCAGCAGCCCCTGGGGAGAGCAGTACTTC.

This clonotype was detected many times. The chain is built from TRBV11-2 and TRBJ2-3; D gene unclear. The CDR3 has 14 residues. V dropped 5 bases and J dropped 4 bases, with 13 bases sitting between them. Looked up from germline, CDR1 is SGHAT and CDR2 is FQNNGV. CDR3: CASSLDTLADTQYF. In DNA form, the CDR3 reads TGTGCCAGCAGCCTCGACACGCTCGCAGATACGCAGTATTTT.

This clonotype was counted at least ten times. The germline gene is not matched at one end of the junction; a read error may be the cause. The chain uses TRBV7-7 and TRBJ2-1; the D gene could be TRBD1 or TRBD2 (5 bases each). Germline-derived CDR1 and CDR2 are SSHAT and FNYEAQ (reference sequence). The CDR3 contains 15 residues. The CDR3 coding sequence is TGTGCTAGCAGCTTAGGGACCTCCCCCTACAATGAGCAGTTCTTC. This encodes CASSLGTSPYNEQFF.

The chain uses TRBV4-1 and TRBJ2-5; possible D gene TRBD1, 5 bases. The CDR3 consists of 16 residues. Germline CDR1 is MGHRA and CDR2 is YSYEKL. Trimming took 1 base from V and 5 from J, leaving 17 bases between them. The CDR3 is CASSQGFGASQETQYF. In nucleotides, the CDR3 is TGCGCCAGCAGCCAAGGATTTGGGGCTAGTCAGGAGACCCAGTACTTC.

For this clonotype: A much more abundant neighbour one base away suggests this may be a read error. The genes are TRBV24-1 and TRBJ2-1, with 7 bases matching TRBD1. This CDR3 has 14 residues. Germline assignment: CDR1 KGHDR and CDR2 SFDVKD. V was clipped by 4 bases and J by 7 bases; unmatched bases: 6. In nucleotides, the CDR3 is TGTGCCACCAGTGAACGCGACAGGGATAATGAGCAGTTCTTC. It translates to CATSERDRDNEQFF.

This clonotype came up many times. The chain recombines TRBV18 with TRBJ2-2; D remains ambiguous. The CDR3 sequence is 14 residues long. V lost 6 bases and J 3 bases, leaving 11 bases between the germline ends. Germline loops: CDR1 KGHSH, CDR2 LQKENI. DNA of the CDR3: TGTGCCAGCTCTCGAACGGATTACACCGGGGAGCTGTTTTTT. Protein sequence: CASSRTDYTGELFF.

The sample holds many counts of this clonotype. The rearrangement links TRBV12-5 to TRBJ2-1, with D perhaps TRBD2 (6 bases). CDR3 length equals 14 residues. Germline values: CDR1 LGHNT, CDR2 FRNRAP. V lost 5 bases, J lost 0 bases, and 8 bases lay in between. In nucleotides, the CDR3 is TGTGCTAGTGGTAACGGGAGCTCCTACAATGAGCAGTTCTTC. This gives the protein CASGNGSSYNEQFF.

This clonotype has at least ten counts. V is TRBV2 and J is TRBJ1-5; maybe TRBD1 (6 bases). V was shortened by 7 bases and J by 6 bases, with 10 bases between the two germline ends. CDR3 size: 12 residues. Per germline, CDR1 SNHLY and CDR2 FYNNEI. Written as DNA, the CDR3 is TGTGCCAGCAAGGGGGACACTCAGCCCCAGCATTTT. It translates to CASKGDTQPQHF. The full variable domain, completed using reference TRBV2 and TRBJ1-5, is EPEVTQTPSHQVTQMGQEVILRCVPISNHLYFYWYRQILGQKVEFLVSFYNNEISEKSEIFDDQFSVERPDGSNFTLKIRSTKLEDSAMYFCASKGDTQPQHFGDGTRLSIL.

This clonotype was counted at least ten times. The chain is built from TRBV2 and TRBJ1-1, with TRBD1 identical over 8 bases. Germline CDR1 reads SNHLY; CDR2 reads FYNNEI. The CDR3 consists of 17 residues. V dropped 3 bases and J dropped 0; count of bases not matched to a gene: 9. The CDR3, as DNA: TGTGCCAGCAGTGACGGCTACAGGGGGGGAATGAACACTGAAGCTTTCTTT. Translated, it gives CASSDGYRGGMNTEAFF.

This clonotype was seen many times. The chain joins TRBV27 to TRBJ1-5; TRBD1 is a possible D gene (5 bases). V was pared by 4 bases and J by 7 bases, with 8 bases between. This CDR3 has 12 residues. CDR1 and CDR2 from the germline V gene are MNHEY and SMNVEV (reference sequence). The DNA for the CDR3 is TGTGCCAGCAGTTCTTACAGGCAGCCCCAGCATTTT. Translating it yields CASSSYRQPQHF.

This clonotype was recorded many times. The chain links TRBV5-1 to TRBJ1-2; a weak D match, TRBD1 (6 bases). Germline lookup yields CDR1 SGHRS and CDR2 YFSETQ. Trimming took off 5 bases at V and 5 bases at J, with 7 bases between the two ends. The CDR3 spans 11 residues. The CDR3 bases are TGCGCCAGCAGTACAGGGTATGGCTACACCTTC. Encoded protein: CASSTGYGYTF. The entire variable domain, with the rest obtained from reference TRBV5-1 and TRBJ1-2, is as follows: KAGVTQTPRYLIKTRGQQVTLSCSPISGHRSVSWYQQTPGQGLQFLFEYFSETQRNKGNFPGRFSGRQFSNSRSEMNVSTLELGDSALYLCASSTGYGYTFGSGTRLTVV.